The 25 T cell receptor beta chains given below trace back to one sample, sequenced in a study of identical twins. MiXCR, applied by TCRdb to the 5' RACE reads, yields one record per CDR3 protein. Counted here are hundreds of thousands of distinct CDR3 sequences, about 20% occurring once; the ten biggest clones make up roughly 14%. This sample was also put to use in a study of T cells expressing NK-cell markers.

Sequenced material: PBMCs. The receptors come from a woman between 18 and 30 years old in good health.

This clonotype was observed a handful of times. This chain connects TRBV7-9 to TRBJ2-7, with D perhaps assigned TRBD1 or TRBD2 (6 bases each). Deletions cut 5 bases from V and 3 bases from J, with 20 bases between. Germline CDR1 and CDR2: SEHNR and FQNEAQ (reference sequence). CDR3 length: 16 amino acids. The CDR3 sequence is CASSTHRGLASYEQYF. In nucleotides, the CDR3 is TGTGCCAGCAGCACTCACCGGGGGCTAGCGAGCTACGAGCAGTACTTC.

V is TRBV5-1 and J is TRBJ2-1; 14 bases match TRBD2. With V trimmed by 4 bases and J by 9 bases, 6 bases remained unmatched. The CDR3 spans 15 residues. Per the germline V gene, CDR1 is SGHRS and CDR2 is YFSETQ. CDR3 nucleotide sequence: TGCGCCAGCAGCCAGACTAGCGGGAGGGCCATTGAGCAGTTCTTC. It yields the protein CASSQTSGRAIEQFF.

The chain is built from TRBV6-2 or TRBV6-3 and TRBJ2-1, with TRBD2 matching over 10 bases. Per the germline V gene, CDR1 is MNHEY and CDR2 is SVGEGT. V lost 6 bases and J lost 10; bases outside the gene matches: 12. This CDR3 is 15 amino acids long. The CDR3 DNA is TGTGCCAGCAGCCTCTGGGTAGCGGGAGGCCCAGAGCAGTTCTTC. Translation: CASSLWVAGGPEQFF.

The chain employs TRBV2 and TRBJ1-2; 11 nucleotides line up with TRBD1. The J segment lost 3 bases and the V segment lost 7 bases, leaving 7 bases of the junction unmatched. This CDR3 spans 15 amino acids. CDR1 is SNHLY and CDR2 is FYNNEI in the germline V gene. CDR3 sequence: CASTGQGAAYYGYTF. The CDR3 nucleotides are TGTGCCAGCACCGGACAGGGGGCCGCTTACTATGGCTACACCTTC.

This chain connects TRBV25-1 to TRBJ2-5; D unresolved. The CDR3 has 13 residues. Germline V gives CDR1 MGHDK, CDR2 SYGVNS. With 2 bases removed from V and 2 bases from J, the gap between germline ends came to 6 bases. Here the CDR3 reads CASSEGSQETQYF. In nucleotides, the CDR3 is TGTGCCAGCAGTGAAGGGTCTCAAGAGACCCAGTACTTC. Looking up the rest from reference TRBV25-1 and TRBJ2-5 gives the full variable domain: EADIYQTPRYLVIGTGKKITLECSQTMGHDKMYWYQQDPGMELHLIHYSYGVNSTEKGDLSSESTVSRIRTEHFPLTLESARPSHTSQYLCASSEGSQETQYFGPGTRLLVL.

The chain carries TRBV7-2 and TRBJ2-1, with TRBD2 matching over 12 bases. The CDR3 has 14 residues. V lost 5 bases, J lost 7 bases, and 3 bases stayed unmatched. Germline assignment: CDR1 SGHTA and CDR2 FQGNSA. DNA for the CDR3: TGTGCCAGCAGCACTAGCGGGAGGAGGAATGAGCAGTTCTTC. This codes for CASSTSGRRNEQFF.

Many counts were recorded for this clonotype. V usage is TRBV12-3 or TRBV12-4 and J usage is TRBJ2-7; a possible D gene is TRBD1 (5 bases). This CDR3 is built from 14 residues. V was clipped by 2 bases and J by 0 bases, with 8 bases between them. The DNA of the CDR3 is TGTGCCAGCAGTTTACAGGGAATCTCCTACGAGCAGTACTTC. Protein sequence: CASSLQGISYEQYF.

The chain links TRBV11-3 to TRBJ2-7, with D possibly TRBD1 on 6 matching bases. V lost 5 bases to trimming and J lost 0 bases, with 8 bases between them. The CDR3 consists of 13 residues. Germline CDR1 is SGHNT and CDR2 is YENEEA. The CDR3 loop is CASSTGCSYEQYF. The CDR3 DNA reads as TGTGCCAGCAGCACAGGGTGCTCCTACGAGCAGTACTTC.

In DNA form, the CDR3 reads TGTGCCAGCAGCTTAAGTCTGACGGGGGAGAACACCGGGGAGCTGTTTTTT. Its translation: CASSLSLTGENTGELFF. The chain uses TRBV7-9 and TRBJ2-2; weak D call: TRBD2 (6 bases). Germline V gene lookup returns CDR1 SEHNR and CDR2 FQNEAQ (reference sequence). V lost 2 bases and J 1 base, leaving 14 bases between the germline ends. The CDR3 length is 17 residues.

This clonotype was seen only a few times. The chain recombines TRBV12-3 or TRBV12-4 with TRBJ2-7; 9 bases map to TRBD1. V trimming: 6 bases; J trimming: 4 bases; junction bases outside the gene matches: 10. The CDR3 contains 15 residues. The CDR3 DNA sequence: TGTGCCAGCAGCCCAGGTTCGGGACAGGGATACGAGCAGTACTTC. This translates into CASSPGSGQGYEQYF.

The CDR3, as DNA: TGCGCCAGCAGCTTGCGGGAGCACAGCAGGAATGAGCAGTTCTTC. Its protein is CASSLREHSRNEQFF. This chain joins TRBV5-1 and TRBJ2-1; a weak D match, TRBD2 (6 bases). CDR1 and CDR2 (germline): SGHRS, YFSETQ. Between the trimmed V and J ends, which lost 1 base and 7 bases, there was a span of 15 bases. The CDR3 spans 15 residues.

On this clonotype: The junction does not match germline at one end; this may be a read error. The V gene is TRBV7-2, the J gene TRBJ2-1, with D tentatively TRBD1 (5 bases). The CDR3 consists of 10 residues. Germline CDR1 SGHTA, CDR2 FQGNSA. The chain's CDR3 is CARQGDEQLF. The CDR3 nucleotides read TGTGCCAGGCAGGGCGATGAGCAGCTCTTC.

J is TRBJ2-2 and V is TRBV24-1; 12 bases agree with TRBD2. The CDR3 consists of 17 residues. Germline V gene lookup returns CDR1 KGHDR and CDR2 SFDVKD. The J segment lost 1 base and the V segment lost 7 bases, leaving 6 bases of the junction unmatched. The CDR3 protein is CATSPTSGSRNTGELFF. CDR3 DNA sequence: TGTGCCACCAGCCCGACTAGCGGGAGCCGGAACACCGGGGAGCTGTTTTTT.

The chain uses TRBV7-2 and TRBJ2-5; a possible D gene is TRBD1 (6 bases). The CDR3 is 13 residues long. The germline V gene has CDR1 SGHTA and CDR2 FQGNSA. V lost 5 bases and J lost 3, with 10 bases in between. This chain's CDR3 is CASSPYREETQYF. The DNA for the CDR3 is TGTGCCAGCAGCCCTTACAGGGAAGAGACCCAGTACTTC.

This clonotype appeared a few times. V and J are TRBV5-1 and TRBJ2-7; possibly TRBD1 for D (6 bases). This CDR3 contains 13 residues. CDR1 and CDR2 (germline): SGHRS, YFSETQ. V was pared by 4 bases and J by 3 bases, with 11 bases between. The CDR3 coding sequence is TGCGCCAGCAGCCCCTACAGGGACTACGAGCAGTACTTC. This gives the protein CASSPYRDYEQYF.

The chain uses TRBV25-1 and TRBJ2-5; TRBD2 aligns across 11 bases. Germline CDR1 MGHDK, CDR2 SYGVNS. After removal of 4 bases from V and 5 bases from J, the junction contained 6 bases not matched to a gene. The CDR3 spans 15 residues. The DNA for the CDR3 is TGTGCCAGCAGTGCCCCGACTAGCGGGGTTGAGACCCAGTACTTC. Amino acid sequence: CASSAPTSGVETQYF.

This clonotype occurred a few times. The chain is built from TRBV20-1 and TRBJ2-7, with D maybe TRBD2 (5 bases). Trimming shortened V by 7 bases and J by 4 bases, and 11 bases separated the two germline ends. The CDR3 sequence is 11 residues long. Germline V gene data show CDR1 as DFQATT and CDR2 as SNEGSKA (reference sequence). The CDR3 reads CSVSGIYEQYF. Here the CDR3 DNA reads TGCAGTGTCTCGGGGATATACGAGCAGTACTTC.

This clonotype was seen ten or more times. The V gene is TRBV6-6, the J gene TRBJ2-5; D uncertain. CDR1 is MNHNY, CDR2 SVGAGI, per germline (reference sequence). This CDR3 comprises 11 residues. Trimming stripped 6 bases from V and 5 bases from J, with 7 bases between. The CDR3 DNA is TGTGCCAGCAGAGCTCGGGAGACCCAGTACTTC. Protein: CASRARETQYF.

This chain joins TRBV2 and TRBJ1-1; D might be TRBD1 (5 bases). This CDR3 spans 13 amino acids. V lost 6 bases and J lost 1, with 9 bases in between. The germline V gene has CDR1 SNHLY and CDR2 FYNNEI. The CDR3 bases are TGTGCCAGCAGGGACAACTCGAACACTGAAGCTTTCTTT. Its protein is CASRDNSNTEAFF.

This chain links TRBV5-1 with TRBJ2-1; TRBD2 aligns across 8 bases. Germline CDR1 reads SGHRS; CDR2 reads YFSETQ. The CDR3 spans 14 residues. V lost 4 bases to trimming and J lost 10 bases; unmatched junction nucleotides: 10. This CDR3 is CASSPGRAGEEQFF. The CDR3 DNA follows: TGCGCCAGCAGCCCCGGGAGAGCGGGAGAGGAGCAGTTCTTC.

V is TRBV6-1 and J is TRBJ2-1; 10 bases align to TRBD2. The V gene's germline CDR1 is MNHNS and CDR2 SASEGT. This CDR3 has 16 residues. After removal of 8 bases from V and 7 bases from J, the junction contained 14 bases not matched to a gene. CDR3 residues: CASGKRLAGRGNEQFF. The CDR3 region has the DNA TGTGCCAGCGGAAAACGACTAGCGGGTAGAGGGAATGAGCAGTTCTTC.

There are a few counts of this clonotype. In DNA form, the CDR3 reads TGCAGTGCGATCCTCGGTAGCGGGGGGCGGTATACGCAGTATTTT. Translation: CSAILGSGGRYTQYF. J is TRBJ2-3 and V is TRBV20-1; 10 bases are a match to TRBD2. After removal of 6 bases from V and 7 bases from J, the junction contained 13 bases not matched to a gene. Germline V gene lookup returns CDR1 DFQATT and CDR2 SNEGSKA (reference sequence). The CDR3 loop spans 15 amino acids.

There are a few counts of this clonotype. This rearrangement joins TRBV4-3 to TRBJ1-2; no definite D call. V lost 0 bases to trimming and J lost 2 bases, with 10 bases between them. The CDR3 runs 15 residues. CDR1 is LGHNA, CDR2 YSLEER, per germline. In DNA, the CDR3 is TGCGCCAGCAGCCAAGATTATGGAGGGAACTATGGCTACACCTTC. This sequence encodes CASSQDYGGNYGYTF.

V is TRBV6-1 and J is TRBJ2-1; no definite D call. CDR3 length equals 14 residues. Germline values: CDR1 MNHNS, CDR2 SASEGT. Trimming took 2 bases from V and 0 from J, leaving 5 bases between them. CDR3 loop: CASSERSSYNEQFF. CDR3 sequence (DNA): TGTGCCAGCAGTGAAAGGAGCTCCTACAATGAGCAGTTCTTC.

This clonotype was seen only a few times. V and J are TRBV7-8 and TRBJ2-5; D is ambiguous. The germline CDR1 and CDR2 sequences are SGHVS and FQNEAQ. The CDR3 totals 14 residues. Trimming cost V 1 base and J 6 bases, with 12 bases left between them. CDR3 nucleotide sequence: TGTGCCAGCAGCTTAGGGGTCGGTGTGCAGACCCAGTACTTC. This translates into CASSLGVGVQTQYF.